These T cell receptor beta chains were read from a single sample in a study of shared clonotypes between healthy human individuals. The method was immunoSEQ multiplex PCR; TCRdb's version includes in-frame clones alone and lacks a portion of them. The sample comprises 2.5 million or so clones, around nine tenths of which are singletons, and 0.13% to 0.15% rests with the top ten. Sequencing was done on a sample of naive CD4+ T cells sorted from blood. These receptors all come from a man aged 18 to 30 in good health. CDR3s include the opening cysteine and the closing phenylalanine or tryptophan. A D gene is named only where the DNA matches it firmly. Expanded clones are given a class, and other clones once, few, many or no size at all.

CDR3 DNA: TGTGCCAGCAGCTTCCAGGGTTCACGGAACACTGAAGCTTTCTTT; CDR3 protein: CASSFQGSRNTEAFF; V gene: TRBV21-1; clone size: .; J gene: TRBJ1-1; D gene: .
CDR3 DNA: TGCGCCAGCAGCCAGGGACAGGTAGCTGGAAACACCATATATTTT; CDR3 protein: CASSQGQVAGNTIYF; V gene: TRBV5-1; clone size: .; J gene: TRBJ1-3; D gene: TRBD1
CDR3 DNA: TGTGCCAGCAGCCCCAGGCTGGGGGACTACGAGCAGTACTTC; CDR3 protein: CASSPRLGDYEQYF; V gene: TRBV11-2; clone size: .; J gene: TRBJ2-7; D gene: .
CDR3 DNA: TGTGCCAGCAGCCGTAGGGGGGGACTGAAAGCGGAGACCCAGTACTTC; CDR3 protein: CASSRRGGLKAETQYF; V gene: TRBV11-3; clone size: once; J gene: TRBJ2-5; D gene: .
CDR3 DNA: TGTGCCAGCAGTCTACCGGGACCCAGCTCCTACAATGAGCAGTTCTTC; CDR3 protein: CASSLPGPSSYNEQFF; V gene: TRBV28; clone size: .; J gene: TRBJ2-1; D gene: .
CDR3 DNA: TGTGCCAGTAGTAGGAGGGACTCTGGAAACACCATATATTTT; CDR3 protein: CASSRRDSGNTIYF; V gene: TRBV19; clone size: .; J gene: TRBJ1-3; D gene: .
CDR3 DNA: TGTGCCTGGGGGGGACAGTTGGGCTACACCTTC; CDR3 protein: CAWGGQLGYTF; V gene: TRBV30; clone size: .; J gene: TRBJ1-2; D gene: TRBD1
CDR3 DNA: TGTGCCTGGACCCCCGGGGGCCTCCTTAGCAATCAGCCCCAGCATTTT; CDR3 protein: CAWTPGGLLSNQPQHF; V gene: TRBV30; clone size: .; J gene: TRBJ1-5; D gene: .
CDR3 DNA: TGTGCCAGCGCTAGCGGGGACAAAAACAATGAGCAGTTCTTC; CDR3 protein: CASASGDKNNEQFF; V gene: TRBV18; clone size: .; J gene: TRBJ2-1; D gene: TRBD2
CDR3 DNA: TGTGCCAGCAGCCTTTACAATGAGCAGTTCTTC; CDR3 protein: CASSLYNEQFF; V gene: TRBV14; clone size: few; J gene: TRBJ2-1; D gene: .
CDR3 DNA: TGTGCCTGGAGTGTATCGGGACTCGGGGAGCTGTTTTTT; CDR3 protein: CAWSVSGLGELFF; V gene: TRBV30; clone size: once; J gene: TRBJ2-2; D gene: .
CDR3 DNA: TGTGCCAGTAGTATAGGGGGATTCGGGGGCTACACCTTC; CDR3 protein: CASSIGGFGGYTF; V gene: TRBV19; clone size: .; J gene: TRBJ1-2; D gene: .
CDR3 DNA: TGTGCCATCCGAGCGGGGGGCCTCACAGATACGCAGTATTTT; CDR3 protein: CAIRAGGLTDTQYF; V gene: TRBV10-3; clone size: .; J gene: TRBJ2-3; D gene: TRBD2
CDR3 DNA: TGTGCCAGCAGCTCCGGACAGGGGGCTCCCGGGGAGCTGTTTTTT; CDR3 protein: CASSSGQGAPGELFF; V gene: TRBV7-9; clone size: .; J gene: TRBJ2-2; D gene: TRBD1
CDR3 DNA: TGTGCCAGCAGCCCCCGGATGCTGTCCTACGAGCAGTACTTC; CDR3 protein: CASSPRMLSYEQYF; V gene: TRBV7-9; clone size: once; J gene: TRBJ2-7; D gene: .
CDR3 DNA: TGCGCCAGCAGCCCAAATTCCTTTACAGGGGGTCGGTCAGATACGCAGTATTTT; CDR3 protein: CASSPNSFTGGRSDTQYF; V gene: TRBV4-1; clone size: .; J gene: TRBJ2-3; D gene: TRBD1
CDR3 DNA: TGTGCCATCAGTGAGGGCGGTCTAGCGGGGGCCTCGGGCACCGGGGAGCTGTTTTTT; CDR3 protein: CAISEGGLAGASGTGELFF; V gene: TRBV10-3; clone size: .; J gene: TRBJ2-2; D gene: TRBD2
CDR3 DNA: TGTGCCAGCAGTTTCTCCTGGGATGGGGAGACCCAGTACTTC; CDR3 protein: CASSFSWDGETQYF; V gene: TRBV6-5; clone size: .; J gene: TRBJ2-5; D gene: .
CDR3 DNA: TGTGCCAGCAGCGTAGACGGGGGGCCTTGGGCCCAGCATTTT; CDR3 protein: CASSVDGGPWAQHF; V gene: TRBV9; clone size: .; J gene: TRBJ1-5; D gene: .
CDR3 DNA: TGTGCCAGCAGCTCACACGGGGGGAAAACAGGAAACACCATATATTTT; CDR3 protein: CASSSHGGKTGNTIYF; V gene: TRBV11-2; clone size: .; J gene: TRBJ1-3; D gene: .
CDR3 DNA: TGCGCCAGCAGTGCCGGAAGGGTACCCTACGAGCAGTACTTC; CDR3 protein: CASSAGRVPYEQYF; V gene: TRBV10-2; clone size: once; J gene: TRBJ2-7; D gene: .
CDR3 DNA: TGTGCCAGCAGTGATCAGACAACCTCCTACGAGCAGTACTTC; CDR3 protein: CASSDQTTSYEQYF; V gene: TRBV28; clone size: .; J gene: TRBJ2-7; D gene: .
CDR3 DNA: TGCAGCGTTGCTCAGGGGACTAACTATGGCTACACCTTC; CDR3 protein: CSVAQGTNYGYTF; V gene: TRBV29-1; clone size: .; J gene: TRBJ1-2; D gene: .
CDR3 DNA: TGTGCCACAGCAGGCGGCCGCGGACCCTACGAGCAGTACTTC; CDR3 protein: CATAGGRGPYEQYF; V gene: TRBV6-6; clone size: .; J gene: TRBJ2-7; D gene: .
CDR3 DNA: TGTGCCAGCGACTTCCGAGGGGGCGCCTCTGCTTTCTTT; CDR3 protein: CASDFRGGASAFF; V gene: TRBV7-9; clone size: .; J gene: TRBJ1-1; D gene: TRBD1
CDR3 DNA: TGTGCCAGCAGCCTGGACTCTTCCTACGAGCAGTACTTC; CDR3 protein: CASSLDSSYEQYF; V gene: TRBV7-2; clone size: .; J gene: TRBJ2-7; D gene: .
CDR3 DNA: TGTGCCAGCAGCTTAGGGGCTAGACCCACCTACGAGCAGTACTTC; CDR3 protein: CASSLGARPTYEQYF; V gene: TRBV7-2; clone size: .; J gene: TRBJ2-7; D gene: .
CDR3 DNA: TGCGCCAGCAGTGAAGGCGGGGGTTTCACAGATACGCAGTATTTT; CDR3 protein: CASSEGGGFTDTQYF; V gene: TRBV10-2; clone size: .; J gene: TRBJ2-3; D gene: TRBD2
CDR3 DNA: TGCGCCAGCAGCCTGACAAGCCTGAACACTGAAGCTTTCTTT; CDR3 protein: CASSLTSLNTEAFF; V gene: TRBV5-1; clone size: few; J gene: TRBJ1-1; D gene: .
CDR3 DNA: TGTGCCTGGAGGGCGGGAGCCTACAATGAGCAGTTCTTC; CDR3 protein: CAWRAGAYNEQFF; V gene: TRBV30; clone size: .; J gene: TRBJ2-1; D gene: TRBD2
CDR3 DNA: TGTGCCAGCAGCTCCCGTACAGGGAACACCGGGGAGCTGTTTTTT; CDR3 protein: CASSSRTGNTGELFF; V gene: TRBV11-2; clone size: .; J gene: TRBJ2-2; D gene: .
CDR3 DNA: TGCGCCAGCAGCCTATTAGGCAGGGGATTCCAAGAGACCCAGTACTTC; CDR3 protein: CASSLLGRGFQETQYF; V gene: TRBV5-1; clone size: .; J gene: TRBJ2-5; D gene: .
CDR3 DNA: TGTGCCACCGAGACAGCCTCTACCCCGACTTATGGCTACACCTTC; CDR3 protein: CATETASTPTYGYTF; V gene: TRBV2; clone size: .; J gene: TRBJ1-2; D gene: .
CDR3 DNA: TGTGCCTGGAGTGCCTTATCCCCCAGCCTTAATGAAAAACTGTTTTTT; CDR3 protein: CAWSALSPSLNEKLFF; V gene: TRBV30; clone size: .; J gene: TRBJ1-4; D gene: .
CDR3 DNA: TGTGCCAGCCGCCGGACAGGGGTACGCGATGAGCAGTTCTTC; CDR3 protein: CASRRTGVRDEQFF; V gene: TRBV27; clone size: few; J gene: TRBJ2-1; D gene: TRBD1
CDR3 DNA: TGTGCCAGTAGTATTTCAATAGATACGCAGTATTTT; CDR3 protein: CASSISIDTQYF; V gene: TRBV19; clone size: .; J gene: TRBJ2-3; D gene: .
CDR3 DNA: TGTGCCAGCAGTGAAGCGAACAGGGTTGCTGGCTACACCTTC; CDR3 protein: CASSEANRVAGYTF; V gene: TRBV25-1; clone size: .; J gene: TRBJ1-2; D gene: .
CDR3 DNA: TGTGCCAGCAGCCCTTACAGGGAAGCCCAAGAGACCCAGTACTTC; CDR3 protein: CASSPYREAQETQYF; V gene: TRBV11-1; clone size: .; J gene: TRBJ2-5; D gene: .
CDR3 DNA: TGTGCCAGCAGTGGGTTGGGTGAAGCTTTCTTT; CDR3 protein: CASSGLGEAFF; V gene: TRBV6-1; clone size: .; J gene: TRBJ1-1; D gene: .
CDR3 DNA: TGTGCCAGCAGCGGAGGGACAGGGGGCAACTATGGCTACACCTTC; CDR3 protein: CASSGGTGGNYGYTF; V gene: TRBV5-6; clone size: once; J gene: TRBJ1-2; D gene: TRBD1
CDR3 DNA: TGTGCCAGCACTTCTGGGGCCAACGTCCTGACTTTC; CDR3 protein: CASTSGANVLTF; V gene: TRBV7-9; clone size: .; J gene: TRBJ2-6; D gene: .
CDR3 DNA: TGCGCCAGCAGCTTGGCCATCGGGGACTATGGCTACACCTTC; CDR3 protein: CASSLAIGDYGYTF; V gene: TRBV5-1; clone size: .; J gene: TRBJ1-2; D gene: .
CDR3 DNA: TGTGCCAGCAGTTCCTCCCTGGGGGGGGATACGCAGTATTTT; CDR3 protein: CASSSSLGGDTQYF; V gene: TRBV27; clone size: once; J gene: TRBJ2-3; D gene: TRBD2
CDR3 DNA: TGCGCCAGCAGCACGAGCCTACTAGCGGGGGGGCCCGACGGGGAGCTGTTTTTT; CDR3 protein: CASSTSLLAGGPDGELFF; V gene: TRBV5-1; clone size: .; J gene: TRBJ2-2; D gene: TRBD2
CDR3 DNA: TGTGCCAGCAGTGAAGGGAACCAGTGGGATTCACCCCTCCACTTT; CDR3 protein: CASSEGNQWDSPLHF; V gene: TRBV6-1; clone size: once; J gene: TRBJ1-6; D gene: .
CDR3 DNA: TGCGCCAGTTTATTAGCCCCGAACACTGAAGCTTTCTTT; CDR3 protein: CASLLAPNTEAFF; V gene: TRBV5-1; clone size: .; J gene: TRBJ1-1; D gene: .
CDR3 DNA: TGTGCCAGCAGCTTAGTCCGCAGGACACTAGCGGGACAAGAGACCCAGTACTTC; CDR3 protein: CASSLVRRTLAGQETQYF; V gene: TRBV7-2; clone size: .; J gene: TRBJ2-5; D gene: TRBD2
CDR3 DNA: TGTGCCAGCTCACCACCGTGGGCCGGCAGTGCTGGGGCCAACGTCCTGACTTTC; CDR3 protein: CASSPPWAGSAGANVLTF; V gene: TRBV18; clone size: .; J gene: TRBJ2-6; D gene: .
CDR3 DNA: TGTGCCAGTAAGACAGGGGAAAGGGGAAATGGCTACACCTTC; CDR3 protein: CASKTGERGNGYTF; V gene: TRBV19; clone size: .; J gene: TRBJ1-2; D gene: TRBD1
CDR3 DNA: TGTGCCAGCAGCTCCTCTTCATGGACTAGTCGGGAGACCCAGTACTTC; CDR3 protein: CASSSSSWTSRETQYF; V gene: TRBV7-8; clone size: .; J gene: TRBJ2-5; D gene: TRBD2
CDR3 DNA: TGTGCCAGCAGTTCGGACAGGGACACTGAAGCTTTCTTT; CDR3 protein: CASSSDRDTEAFF; V gene: TRBV2; clone size: .; J gene: TRBJ1-1; D gene: TRBD1
CDR3 DNA: TGTGCCATCAGTGGGACTAGCGGGGTGTATGAGCAGTTCTTC; CDR3 protein: CAISGTSGVYEQFF; V gene: TRBV10-3; clone size: once; J gene: TRBJ2-1; D gene: TRBD2
CDR3 DNA: TGTGCCAGCAGCTTAGTGGCAGGAATTAGGGACATTCAGTACTTC; CDR3 protein: CASSLVAGIRDIQYF; V gene: TRBV7-2; clone size: .; J gene: TRBJ2-4; D gene: .
CDR3 DNA: TGTGCCAGCAGTTACTCGCAACGGAGCTCCTACAATGAGCAGTTCTTC; CDR3 protein: CASSYSQRSSYNEQFF; V gene: TRBV6-6; clone size: once; J gene: TRBJ2-1; D gene: .
CDR3 DNA: TGTGCCAGCAGCTTGGCGGGCGGGGAGGGCCTCTATGGCTACACCTTC; CDR3 protein: CASSLAGGEGLYGYTF; V gene: TRBV7-9; clone size: .; J gene: TRBJ1-2; D gene: .